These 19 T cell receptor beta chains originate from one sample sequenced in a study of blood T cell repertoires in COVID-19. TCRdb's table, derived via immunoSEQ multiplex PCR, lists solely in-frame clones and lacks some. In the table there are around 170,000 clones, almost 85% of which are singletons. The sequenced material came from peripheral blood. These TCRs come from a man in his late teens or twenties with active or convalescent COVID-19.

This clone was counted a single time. The CDR3 protein is CASSDNRGEGQGANQPQHF. Here the CDR3 DNA reads TGTGCCAGCAGTGATAATCGAGGTGAGGGACAGGGGGCTAATCAGCCCCAGCATTTT. The chain links TRBV2 to TRBJ1-5, with 12 positions matching TRBD1. Germline trimming cut 3 bases from V and 4 bases from J; bases unmatched to any gene: 13. In germline, CDR1 is SNHLY, CDR2 FYNNEI. This CDR3 spans 19 amino acids. Combining the CDR3 with reference TRBV2 and TRBJ1-5 gives the whole variable domain EPEVTQTPSHQVTQMGQEVILRCVPISNHLYFYWYRQILGQKVEFLVSFYNNEISEKSEIFDDQFSVERPDGSNFTLKIRSTKLEDSAMYFCASSDNRGEGQGANQPQHFGDGTRLSIL.

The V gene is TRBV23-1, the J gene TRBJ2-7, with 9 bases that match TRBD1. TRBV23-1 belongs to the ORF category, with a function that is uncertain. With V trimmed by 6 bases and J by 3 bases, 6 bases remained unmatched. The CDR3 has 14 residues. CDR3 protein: CASSEDRGCYEQYF. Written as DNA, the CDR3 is TGCGCCAGCAGCGAGGACAGGGGATGCTACGAGCAGTACTTC.

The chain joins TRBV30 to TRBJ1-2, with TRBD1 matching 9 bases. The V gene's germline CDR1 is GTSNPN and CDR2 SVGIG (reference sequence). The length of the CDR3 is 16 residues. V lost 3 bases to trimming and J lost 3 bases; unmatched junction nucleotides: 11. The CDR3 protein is CAWSRDRVDLYYGYTF. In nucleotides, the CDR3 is TGTGCCTGGAGCCGGGACAGGGTGGACCTATACTATGGCTACACCTTC.

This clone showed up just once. CDR3 bases: TGTGCCAGCAGCCTGAGAGGGGGCGACGGTGAAGCTTTCTTT. The encoded protein is CASSLRGGDGEAFF. The genes are TRBV5-6 and TRBJ1-1; 7 bases agree with TRBD1. The germline gives CDR1 SGHDT, CDR2 YYEEEE. The CDR3 totals 14 residues. V trimming: 4 bases; J trimming: 7 bases; junction bases outside the gene matches: 10.

In DNA, the CDR3 is TGCGCCAGCAGCTTGCAGGGGACAGTCGTCTATGGCTACACCTTC. Translating gives CASSLQGTVVYGYTF. The chain employs TRBV5-1 and TRBJ1-2; 7 nucleotides line up with TRBD1. This CDR3 has 15 residues. Germline V CDR1 and CDR2: SGHRS, YFSETQ. The V gene end was trimmed by 1 base and the J gene end by 4 bases; junction bases not matched to a gene: 7.

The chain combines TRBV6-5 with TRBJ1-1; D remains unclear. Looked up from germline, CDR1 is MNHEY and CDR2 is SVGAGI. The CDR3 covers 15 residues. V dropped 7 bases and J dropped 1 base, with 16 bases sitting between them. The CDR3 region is CASKLREVGNTEAFF. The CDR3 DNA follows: TGTGCCAGCAAACTCCGGGAAGTAGGGAACACTGAAGCTTTCTTT.

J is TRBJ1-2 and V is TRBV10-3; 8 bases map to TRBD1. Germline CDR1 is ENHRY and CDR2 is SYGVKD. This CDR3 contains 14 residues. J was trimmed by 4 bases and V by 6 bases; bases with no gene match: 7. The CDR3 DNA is TGTGCCATCAGCCTGGACAGGGTTTCCTATGGCTACACCTTC. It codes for CAISLDRVSYGYTF.

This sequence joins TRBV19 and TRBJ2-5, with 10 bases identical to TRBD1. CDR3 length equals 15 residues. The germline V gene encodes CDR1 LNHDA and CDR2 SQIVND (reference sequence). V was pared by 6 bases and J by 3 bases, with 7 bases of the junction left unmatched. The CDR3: CASRFTGQGKETQYF. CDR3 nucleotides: TGTGCCAGTAGGTTTACGGGACAGGGGAAAGAGACCCAGTACTTC.

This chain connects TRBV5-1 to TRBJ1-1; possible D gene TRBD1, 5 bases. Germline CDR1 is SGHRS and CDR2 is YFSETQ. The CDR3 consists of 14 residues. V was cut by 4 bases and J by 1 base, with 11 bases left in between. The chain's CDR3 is CASSVSTGNTEAFF. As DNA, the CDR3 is TGCGCCAGCAGCGTATCCACAGGGAACACTGAAGCTTTCTTT. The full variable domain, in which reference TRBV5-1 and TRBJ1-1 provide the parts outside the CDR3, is KAGVTQTPRYLIKTRGQQVTLSCSPISGHRSVSWYQQTPGQGLQFLFEYFSETQRNKGNFPGRFSGRQFSNSRSEMNVSTLELGDSALYLCASSVSTGNTEAFFGQGTRLTVV.

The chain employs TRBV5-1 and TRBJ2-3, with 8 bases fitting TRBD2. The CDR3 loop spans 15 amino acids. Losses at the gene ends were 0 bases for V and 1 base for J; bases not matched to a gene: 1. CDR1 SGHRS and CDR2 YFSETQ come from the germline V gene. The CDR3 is CASSLVLAGTDTQYF. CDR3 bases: TGCGCCAGCAGCTTGGTACTAGCGGGCACAGATACGCAGTATTTT.

CDR3: CASSLGDRGGETQYF. The CDR3 DNA reads as TGTGCCAGCAGCCTAGGGGACAGGGGAGGCGAGACCCAGTACTTC. The chain combines TRBV7-8 with TRBJ2-5; the match to TRBD1 covers 10 bases. The length of the CDR3 is 15 residues. Germline V gene sequence: CDR1 SGHVS, CDR2 FQNEAQ. Unmatched junction bases numbered 8, after V lost 5 bases and J lost 5 bases.

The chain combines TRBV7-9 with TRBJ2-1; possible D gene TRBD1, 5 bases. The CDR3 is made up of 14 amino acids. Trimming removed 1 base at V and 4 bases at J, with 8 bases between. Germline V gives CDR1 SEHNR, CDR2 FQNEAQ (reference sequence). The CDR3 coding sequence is TGTGCCAGCAGCTTAGAGGACACTTACAATGAGCAGTTCTTC. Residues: CASSLEDTYNEQFF.

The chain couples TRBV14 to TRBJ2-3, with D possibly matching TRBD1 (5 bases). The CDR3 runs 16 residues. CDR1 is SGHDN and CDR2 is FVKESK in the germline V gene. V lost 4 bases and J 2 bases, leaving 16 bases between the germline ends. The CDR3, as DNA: TGTGCCAGCAGCCTAAGGGGTAAAGCCCTCACAGATACGCAGTATTTT. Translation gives CASSLRGKALTDTQYF.

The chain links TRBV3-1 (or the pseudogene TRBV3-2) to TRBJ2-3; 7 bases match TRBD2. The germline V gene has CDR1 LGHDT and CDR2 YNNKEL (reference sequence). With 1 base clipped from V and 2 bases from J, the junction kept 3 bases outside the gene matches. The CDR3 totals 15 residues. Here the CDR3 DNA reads TGTGCCAGCAGCCAAGGGACTAGTCCCACAGATACGCAGTATTTT. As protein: CASSQGTSPTDTQYF.

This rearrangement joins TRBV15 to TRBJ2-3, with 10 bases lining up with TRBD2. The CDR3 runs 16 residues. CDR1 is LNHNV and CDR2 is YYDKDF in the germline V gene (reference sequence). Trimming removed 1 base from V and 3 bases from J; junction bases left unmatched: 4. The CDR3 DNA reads TGTGCCACCAGCAGAGGGAGCGGGGGGGCAACAGATACGCAGTATTTT. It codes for CATSRGSGGATDTQYF.

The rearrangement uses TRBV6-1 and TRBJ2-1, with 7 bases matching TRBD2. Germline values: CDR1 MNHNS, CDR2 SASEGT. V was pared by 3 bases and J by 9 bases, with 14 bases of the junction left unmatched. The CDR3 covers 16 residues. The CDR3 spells CASSDSGGLSGIEQFF. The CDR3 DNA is TGTGCCAGCAGTGATTCGGGGGGTCTCTCGGGCATTGAGCAGTTCTTC.

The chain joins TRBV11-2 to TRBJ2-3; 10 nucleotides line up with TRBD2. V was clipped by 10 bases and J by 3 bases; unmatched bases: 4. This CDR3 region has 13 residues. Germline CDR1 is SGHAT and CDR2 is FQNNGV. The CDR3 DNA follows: TGTGCCACCACGACTAGCGGGACAGATACGCAGTATTTT. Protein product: CATTTSGTDTQYF.

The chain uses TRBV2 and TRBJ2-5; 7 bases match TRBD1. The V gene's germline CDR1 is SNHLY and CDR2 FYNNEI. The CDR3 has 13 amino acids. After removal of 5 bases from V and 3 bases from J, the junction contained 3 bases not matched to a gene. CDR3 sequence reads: CASSTQGEETQYF. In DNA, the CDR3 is TGTGCCAGCAGTACTCAGGGGGAAGAGACCCAGTACTTC.

CDR3 sequence: CASSYLQGAAGNTIYF. The CDR3 bases are TGTGCCAGTAGTTACCTACAGGGGGCTGCTGGAAACACCATATATTTT. The chain joins TRBV19 to TRBJ1-3, with 9 bases matching TRBD1. This CDR3 is built from 16 residues. Per germline, CDR1 LNHDA and CDR2 SQIVND (reference sequence). After removal of 5 bases from V and 2 bases from J, the junction contained 7 bases not matched to a gene.